This TCR beta chain was sequenced during a study of blood T cells in healthy people across ages. V was cut by 3 bases and J by 8 bases, with 13 bases left in between. CDR3 length: 13 residues. Germline CDR1 reads ENHRY; CDR2 reads SYGVKD. Findings and caveats of the study: Higher diversity, along with more naive CD4+ cells, distinguished long-lived donors from aged donors.

Donors were healthy Caucasian individuals from Russia aged about 6 to 100. A J-beta primer mix and a sample-barcoded 5' primer were used in a second PCR of about 6 to 12 cycles. Every molecule of cDNA carried a tag from a template-switch adaptor with 12 random nucleotides. Using its own MiXCR run on the 5' RACE reads, TCRdb lists one record per CDR3 protein. The table shows around 800,000 distinct CDR3 sequences, with roughly 26% occurring only once. With respect to this clonotype: The antigen is not known.

These data are also associated with another study on T cells of mothers and their children.

This receptor was obtained from a boy aged 5-17 years in good health. The gene calls are TRBV10-3 and TRBJ1-2, with D perhaps matching TRBD1 (6 bases). Sequenced sample: blood. The DNA for the CDR3 is TGTGCCATCAGTGACAAACAGGGTACAGGCTACACCTTC. Translation gives CAISDKQGTGYTF.